This entry lists 20 T cell receptor beta chains sequenced from one sample in a study of response to subunit inactivated influenza vaccine. MiXCR, applied by TCRdb to the RT-PCR reads, yields one record per CDR3 protein. The sample shows a few hundred thousand distinct CDR3 sequences, 14% of them seen only once. The sample in question was PBMCs from blood, obtained 11 to 12 days after vaccination. These receptors were collected from a man aged 45-65 years who received an inactivated influenza vaccine.

The chain is built from TRBV4-1 and TRBJ2-3; 10 bases map to TRBD2. Trimming took 0 bases from V and 0 from J; bases not matched to a gene: 15. The CDR3 is made up of 21 amino acids. The germline V gene has CDR1 MGHRA and CDR2 YSYEKL. Written as DNA, the CDR3 is TGCGCCAGCAGCCAAGATTTGGTAATAGCGGGGGGTAGGTCAAGCACAGATACGCAGTATTTT. Protein product: CASSQDLVIAGGRSSTDTQYF.

This chain joins TRBV12-3 or TRBV12-4 and TRBJ1-1, with 11 bases identical to TRBD1. There are 16 residues in the CDR3. J gave up 4 bases and V 3 bases, and 7 bases lay outside the gene matches. Here the CDR3 reads CASSFEGTGGGTEAFF. The CDR3 DNA sequence: TGTGCCAGCAGTTTTGAAGGGACAGGGGGTGGCACTGAAGCTTTCTTT.

J is TRBJ2-7 and V is TRBV20-1; D is uncertain. The length of the CDR3 is 15 residues. V lost 0 bases and J 4 bases, leaving 16 bases between the germline ends. Germline V gene lookup returns CDR1 DFQATT and CDR2 SNEGSKA (reference sequence). CDR3 nucleotide sequence: TGCAGTGCTAGAGATAGTACCCGAATTTTGTACGAGCAGTACTTC. This translates into CSARDSTRILYEQYF.

This clonotype was detected a few times. The J gene is TRBJ2-7, the V gene TRBV29-1; 7 nucleotides line up with TRBD2. The CDR3 has 12 amino acids. The junction had 3 bases not matched to a gene; V was cut back by 7 bases and J by 0 bases. Germline values: CDR1 SQVTM, CDR2 ANQGSEA. In nucleotides, the CDR3 is TGCAGCGCTAGGGACTACTCCTACGAGCAGTACTTC. As protein: CSARDYSYEQYF.

V is TRBV10-2 and J is TRBJ2-5; a weak D match, TRBD2 (6 bases). Trimming took 0 bases from V and 1 from J, leaving 18 bases between them. Germline loops: CDR1 WSHSY, CDR2 SAAADI. The CDR3 spans 18 residues. CDR3 protein: CASSESSGGLGFQETQYF. CDR3 in DNA: TGCGCCAGCAGTGAGTCTTCCGGGGGACTGGGCTTCCAAGAGACCCAGTACTTC.

The CDR3 sequence: CASGLAGPPAEQYF. CDR3 in DNA: TGTGCCTCGGGACTAGCGGGTCCTCCAGCCGAGCAGTACTTC. The V gene is TRBV10-3, the J gene TRBJ2-7, with 12 bases aligning to TRBD2. The CDR3 contains 14 residues. V lost 11 bases, J lost 6 bases, and 11 bases stayed unmatched. CDR1 is ENHRY, CDR2 SYGVKD, per germline.

This clonotype came up a few times. V usage is TRBV7-9 and J usage is TRBJ2-1; TRBD1 might be the D (5 bases). CDR3 length: 16 amino acids. V lost 0 bases and J 7 bases, leaving 16 bases between the germline ends. Germline CDR1 and CDR2: SEHNR and FQNEAQ (reference sequence). The CDR3 DNA reads TGTGCCAGCAGCTTAGCGCCCCAGGGCAGGCTAAATGAGCAGTTCTTC. Protein: CASSLAPQGRLNEQFF.

The chain links TRBV5-1 to TRBJ2-2, with D unclear. In germline, CDR1 is SGHRS, CDR2 YFSETQ. The V gene lost 5 bases and the J gene lost 5 bases, with 7 bases spanning the gap. This CDR3 has 12 residues. This CDR3 reads CASSYETGELFF. The CDR3, as DNA: TGCGCCAGCAGTTATGAGACCGGGGAGCTGTTTTTT.

The rearrangement links TRBV7-2 to TRBJ2-3; maybe TRBD2 (5 bases). This CDR3 contains 13 residues. V lost 5 bases to trimming and J lost 3 bases, with 9 bases between them. Germline V gives CDR1 SGHTA, CDR2 FQGNSA. CDR3 nucleotides: TGTGCCAGCAGCAGGGAGAGGACAGATACGCAGTATTTT. It codes for CASSRERTDTQYF. The full variable domain, in which reference TRBV7-2 and TRBJ2-3 provide the parts outside the CDR3, is GAGVSQSPSNKVTEKGKDVELRCDPISGHTALYWYRQSLGQGLEFLIYFQGNSAPDKSGLPSDRFSAERTGGSVSTLTIQRTQQEDSAVYLCASSRERTDTQYFGPGTRLTVL.

The chain uses TRBV20-1 and TRBJ1-5, with unresolved D. V lost 3 bases and J lost 5, with 5 bases in between. Germline CDR1 DFQATT, CDR2 SNEGSKA (reference sequence). CDR3 length: 11 residues. CDR3 protein: CSASGDQPQHF. CDR3 sequence (DNA): TGCAGTGCTAGTGGTGATCAGCCCCAGCATTTT.

This chain connects TRBV7-9 to TRBJ1-1; a weak D match, TRBD1 (6 bases). The CDR3 totals 13 residues. Trimming stripped 5 bases from V and 1 base from J, with 8 bases between. Germline lookup yields CDR1 SEHNR and CDR2 FQNEAQ (reference sequence). For the CDR3, the DNA is TGTGCCAGCAGCAACAGGGCGAACACTGAAGCTTTCTTT. Translation: CASSNRANTEAFF.

This clonotype was counted between two and nine times. This chain connects TRBV7-9 to TRBJ2-2, with D uncertain. V dropped 4 bases and J dropped 4 bases, with 13 bases sitting between them. The germline V gene has CDR1 SEHNR and CDR2 FQNEAQ (reference sequence). The CDR3 runs to 15 residues. The CDR3 DNA sequence: TGTGCCAGCAGCTCACGCGACACCGTCACCGGGGAGCTGTTTTTT. It translates to CASSSRDTVTGELFF.

The V call is TRBV20-1, the J call TRBJ2-2, with D perhaps TRBD1 (5 bases). The CDR3 has 16 residues. Germline-derived CDR1 and CDR2 are DFQATT and SNEGSKA (reference sequence). Trimming took off 1 base at V and 1 base at J, with 13 bases between the two ends. This CDR3 is CSARVRRQGNTGELFF. CDR3 nucleotide sequence: TGCAGTGCTAGAGTCCGGCGGCAGGGGAACACCGGGGAGCTGTTTTTT.

The chain employs TRBV11-1 and TRBJ2-1, with D hard to call. CDR1 and CDR2 (germline): SGHAT, FQDESV (reference sequence). This CDR3 contains 13 residues. With 1 base removed from V and 12 bases from J, the gap between germline ends came to 13 bases. The CDR3 DNA sequence: TGTGCCAGCAGCTTAGATATCACGATGTGGCAGTTCTTC. It yields the protein CASSLDITMWQFF. Supplemented by reference TRBV11-1 and TRBJ2-1, the full variable domain reads EAEVAQSPRYKITEKSQAVAFWCDPISGHATLYWYRQILGQGPELLVQFQDESVVDDSQLPKDRFSAERLKGVDSTLKIQPAELGDSAMYLCASSLDITMWQFFGPGTRLTVL.

This clonotype occurred a few times. V is TRBV19 and J is TRBJ1-1; D not certain. The V end was cut by 5 bases, the J end by 6 bases, with 16 bases between. Germline values: CDR1 LNHDA, CDR2 SQIVND (reference sequence). The CDR3 is made up of 14 amino acids. As DNA, the CDR3 is TGTGCCAGTAGTTCCCGGGCGGCTGGGGCTGAAGCTTTCTTT. Translated, it gives CASSSRAAGAEAFF.

Ten or more counts support this clonotype. V and J are TRBV6-6 and TRBJ2-3, with D hard to call. Looked up from germline, CDR1 is MNHNY and CDR2 is SVGAGI (reference sequence). V was cut by 1 base and J by 4 bases, with 3 bases left in between. The CDR3 is 12 amino acids. The CDR3 DNA sequence: TGTGCCAGCAGTTACTTAGCAGATACGCAGTATTTT. Residues: CASSYLADTQYF.

This clonotype was observed a handful of times. The V gene is TRBV5-1, the J gene TRBJ2-7; 11 bases match TRBD1. The ends lost 3 bases at V and 6 bases at J; junction bases unmatched: 8. CDR3 size: 15 residues. Germline values: CDR1 SGHRS, CDR2 YFSETQ. CDR3 nucleotides: TGCGCCAGCAGCTCCCTCGCGGGACAGGGGGGCGAGCAGTACTTC. As protein: CASSSLAGQGGEQYF.

This clonotype showed up just a few times. The rearrangement joins TRBV7-2 to TRBJ1-2; possible D gene TRBD1, 6 bases. Trimming took 1 base from V and 7 from J, leaving 16 bases between them. Germline-derived CDR1 and CDR2 are SGHTA and FQGNSA. The CDR3 loop spans 15 amino acids. The CDR3 sequence is CASSLGTGSRSGYTF. CDR3 in DNA: TGTGCCAGCAGCTTAGGAACAGGGAGTCGGAGTGGCTACACCTTC.

This clonotype was recorded a few times. The chain employs TRBV5-4 and TRBJ2-2; the D is unclear. CDR1 and CDR2 from the germline V gene are SGHNT and YYREEE (reference sequence). This CDR3 is 12 amino acids long. The V end lost 5 bases, the J end lost 5 bases, and 7 bases lay between the germline ends. CDR3 sequence reads: CASRQETGELFF. CDR3 sequence (DNA): TGTGCCAGCAGGCAGGAGACCGGGGAGCTGTTTTTT.

This clonotype was seen a handful of times. V usage is TRBV11-1 and J usage is TRBJ1-6, with 10 bases identical to TRBD1. Germline values: CDR1 SGHAT, CDR2 FQDESV (reference sequence). This CDR3 has 15 residues. V shed 0 bases, J shed 11 bases, and the junction held 4 bases outside the gene matches. CDR3 loop: CASSLAGQGTTPLHF. CDR3 DNA: TGTGCCAGCAGCTTAGCGGGACAGGGGACAACACCCCTCCACTTT. The variable domain in full, with the rest retrieved from reference TRBV11-1 and TRBJ1-6, is EAEVAQSPRYKITEKSQAVAFWCDPISGHATLYWYRQILGQGPELLVQFQDESVVDDSQLPKDRFSAERLKGVDSTLKIQPAELGDSAMYLCASSLAGQGTTPLHFGNGTRLTVT.